A single sample is the source of the 13 T cell receptor beta chains below, sequenced in a study of response to subunit inactivated influenza vaccine. TCRdb reprocessed the RT-PCR reads via MiXCR and lists one record per CDR3 protein. This sample carries more than 450,000 distinct CDR3 sequences, about 11% of them seen once, and the ten largest clones take roughly 11%. The sample was also reused in another study, on T cells expressing NK-cell markers. As reported in that work: For TCR beta, cDNA was produced by 5'RACE template switching with UMIs.

The starting material was PBMCs from blood, obtained on the day of vaccination. All receptors come from a middle-aged man who received an inactivated influenza vaccine.

This rearrangement joins TRBV15 to TRBJ1-3, with D unclear. Trimming took 6 bases from V and 5 from J, leaving 14 bases between them. This CDR3 comprises 14 residues. CDR1 is LNHNV and CDR2 is YYDKDF in the germline V gene (reference sequence). CDR3 DNA: TGTGCCACCAGGGGTGGATTTTCTAGAAACACCATATATTTT. Encoded protein: CATRGGFSRNTIYF. The full variable domain, its missing parts supplied by reference TRBV15 and TRBJ1-3, is DAMVIQNPRYQVTQFGKPVTLSCSQTLNHNVMYWYQQKSSQAPKLLFHYYDKDFNNEADTPDNFQSRRPNTSFCFLDIRSPGLGDTAMYLCATRGGFSRNTIYFGEGSWLTVV.

This clonotype was seen only a few times. CDR3 DNA sequence: TGTGCCAGCAGCCAAGACCACAACACTGAAGCTTTCTTT. Residues: CASSQDHNTEAFF. V usage is TRBV14 and J usage is TRBJ1-1; no firm D call. V gave up 0 bases and J gave up 2 bases, with 4 bases separating them. The CDR3 extends over 13 amino acids. Germline assignment: CDR1 SGHDN and CDR2 FVKESK.

The V call is TRBV4-3, the J call TRBJ1-6, with D possibly TRBD1 on 5 matching bases. The V gene lost 0 bases and the J gene lost 10 bases, with 7 bases spanning the gap. Germline CDR1 is LGHNA and CDR2 is YSLEER. There are 13 residues in the CDR3. This CDR3 is CASSQDQGSPLHF. In DNA, the CDR3 is TGCGCCAGCAGCCAAGATCAGGGATCACCCCTCCACTTT.

V usage is TRBV6-5 and J usage is TRBJ1-1; D remains unclear. The germline V and J ends were trimmed by 6 bases and 8 bases, with 13 bases remaining between them. The V gene's germline CDR1 is MNHEY and CDR2 SVGAGI. CDR3 length: 12 amino acids. CDR3 in amino acids: CASSPGPPEAFF. CDR3 DNA sequence: TGTGCCAGCAGCCCCGGGCCACCAGAAGCTTTCTTT.

This chain uses TRBV7-8 with TRBJ2-3; no clear D gene. The CDR3 runs 15 residues. Germline-derived CDR1 and CDR2 are SGHVS and FQNEAQ. The ends were cut back, 7 bases at V and 1 base at J, with 15 bases in the middle. CDR3 bases: TGTGCCAGCACCCAATGGGATGACGGCACAGATACGCAGTATTTT. It codes for CASTQWDDGTDTQYF. Full variable domain (outside the CDR3, taken from reference TRBV7-8 and TRBJ2-3): GAGVSQSPRYKVAKRGQDVALRCDPISGHVSLFWYQQALGQGPEFLTYFQNEAQLDKSGLPSDRFFAERPEGSVSTLKIQRTQQEDSAVYLCASTQWDDGTDTQYFGPGTRLTVL.

There are a few counts of this clonotype. The chain carries TRBV12-3 or TRBV12-4 and TRBJ2-1; 10 bases line up with TRBD1. The CDR3 loop spans 15 amino acids. Losses at the gene ends were 4 bases for V and 8 bases for J; bases not matched to a gene: 8. This CDR3 is CASSSAETGGHEQFF. The CDR3 nucleotides read TGTGCCAGCAGTTCGGCTGAGACAGGGGGCCATGAGCAGTTCTTC.

The genes are TRBV11-2 and TRBJ2-3, with 12 bases that match TRBD1. The junction had 9 bases not matched to a gene; V was cut back by 2 bases and J by 3 bases. The CDR3 consists of 18 residues. From germline, CDR1 is SGHAT and CDR2 FQNNGV. The CDR3 region is CASSLNKGQGARTDTQYF. The CDR3 coding sequence is TGTGCCAGCAGCTTAAACAAGGGACAGGGGGCGCGAACAGATACGCAGTATTTT.

There are a few counts of this clonotype. The J gene is TRBJ2-1, the V gene TRBV12-3 or TRBV12-4; D gene ambiguous. This CDR3 has 16 residues. Deletions cut 3 bases from V and 6 bases from J, with 18 bases between. CDR3 residues: CASSLGLGSGSNEQFF. DNA of the CDR3: TGTGCCAGCAGTTTGGGATTGGGTTCTGGGTCCAATGAGCAGTTCTTC.

This clonotype turned up a few times. CDR3 nucleotides: TGCGCCAGCAGCCAGGGGACTAGCGGGCGAATAGGGCGTAATACAGATACGCAGTATTTT. Translation gives CASSQGTSGRIGRNTDTQYF. This chain joins TRBV4-3 and TRBJ2-3; 12 nucleotides align to TRBD2. The CDR3 has 20 residues. V dropped 3 bases and J dropped 3; count of bases not matched to a gene: 16. CDR1 and CDR2 from the germline V gene are LGHNA and YSLEER.

This clonotype was recorded at least ten times. V gene TRBV20-1 combines with J gene TRBJ2-7; 8 positions agree with TRBD1. The CDR3 sequence is 13 residues long. Germline V gene sequence: CDR1 DFQATT, CDR2 SNEGSKA (reference sequence). Trimming took 5 bases from V and 2 from J; bases not matched to a gene: 5. This chain's CDR3 is CSAPGGWTYEQYF. For the CDR3, the DNA is TGCAGTGCTCCAGGGGGCTGGACCTACGAGCAGTACTTC.

The sample holds many counts of this clonotype. The chain uses TRBV7-9 and TRBJ2-5, with 10 bases lining up with TRBD2. With 5 bases clipped from V and 0 bases from J, the junction kept 9 bases outside the gene matches. The CDR3 length is 17 residues. Germline CDR1 reads SEHNR; CDR2 reads FQNEAQ (reference sequence). The CDR3: CASSHPWTSGNQETQYF. In DNA form, the CDR3 reads TGTGCCAGCAGCCACCCCTGGACTAGCGGAAACCAAGAGACCCAGTACTTC.

The sample holds a few counts of this clonotype. V and J are TRBV20-1 and TRBJ2-1; D possibly matches TRBD1 or TRBD2 (5 bases each). V gave up 0 bases and J gave up 8 bases, with 23 bases separating them. Germline values: CDR1 DFQATT, CDR2 SNEGSKA (reference sequence). This CDR3 region has 17 residues. The CDR3 DNA reads TGCAGTGCTAGAGATCGCAGGTCGGGACGCCCGGTCCATGAGCAGTTCTTC. Encoded protein: CSARDRRSGRPVHEQFF.

This rearrangement joins TRBV5-1 to TRBJ2-7; weak D call: TRBD2 (6 bases). Germline V gene data show CDR1 as SGHRS and CDR2 as YFSETQ. V lost 2 bases and J 3 bases, leaving 15 bases between the germline ends. The CDR3 has 15 residues. The CDR3 DNA sequence: TGCGCCAGCAGCTTTACCGGGACTGAAAACTACGAGCAGTACTTC. Its translation is CASSFTGTENYEQYF.